These 18 T cell receptor beta chains were sequenced from one sample in a study of vaccination and CD4 T cells after COVID-19. Stated time point: late sampling 161 to 241 days after vaccination in a few convalescent patients. Specified treatment: approximately nine-day PBMC culture with coronavirus spike peptide pools or control peptides (ViraFEST assay). These TCRs are of unknown antigen specificity. Cultured CD4+ T cell DNA underwent sequencing with the Oncomine TCR Beta short-read assay. TCRdb redid the calling of the PCR reads with MiXCR, one entry per CDR3 protein. The sample lists around 23,000 distinct CDR3 sequences, less than 35% occurring once. The source material was CD4+ T cells from blood, cultured in vitro, sampled about 7 months after SARS-CoV-2 vaccination. The receptors were sampled from a human donor who had recovered from COVID-19.

In its sample, this clonotype was seen a few times. The chain has TRBV7-2 and TRBJ1-6, with 7 bases aligning to TRBD1. CDR1 SGHTA and CDR2 FQGNSA come from the germline V gene. The CDR3 sequence is 13 residues long. J lost 14 bases, V lost 5 bases, and 9 bases had no gene match. CDR3 coding DNA: TGTGCCAGCAGCGCCACGACAGGGCCGGCCCTCCACTTT. It yields the protein CASSATTGPALHF.

This rearrangement joins TRBV29-1 to TRBJ1-5; D is perhaps TRBD1 (6 bases). The V gene's germline CDR1 is SQVTM and CDR2 ANQGSEA. The V and J ends lost 6 bases and 4 bases respectively, with 19 bases between them. The CDR3 extends over 15 amino acids. The CDR3 DNA reads as TGCAGCGTCTCCCAGCGACAGGAACCAAATCAGCCCCAGCATTTT. Its protein product is CSVSQRQEPNQPQHF.

This clonotype was counted between two and nine times. The rearrangement links TRBV4-1 to TRBJ1-5; TRBD1 might be the D (6 bases). Per germline, CDR1 MGHRA and CDR2 YSYEKL. The V end lost 5 bases, the J end lost 0 bases, and 29 bases lay between the germline ends. The CDR3 is 21 amino acids. The DNA of the CDR3 is TGCGCCAGCAGCAAGAAGCCCCCCACAGGGTCCAAGGGGACTAGCAATCAGCCCCAGCATTTT. Its translation: CASSKKPPTGSKGTSNQPQHF.

The chain is built from TRBV2 and TRBJ2-5; D might be TRBD2 (6 bases). The CDR3 runs to 13 residues. Germline loops: CDR1 SNHLY, CDR2 FYNNEI. CDR3 sequence (DNA): TGTACAGGACGACGAGGAGGGCAAGAGACCCAGTACTTC. Its translation: CTGRRGGQETQYF.

This clonotype appeared a few times. The chain is built from TRBV28 and TRBJ1-2; D is unresolved. Trimming pared 4 bases from V and 5 bases from J, leaving 17 bases between. This CDR3 comprises 15 residues. Looked up from germline, CDR1 is MDHEN and CDR2 is SYDVKM. This CDR3 is CASSSVGEGGYGYTF. CDR3 DNA: TGTGCCAGCAGTTCGGTGGGAGAGGGCGGTTATGGCTACACCTTC.

In its sample, this clonotype was seen a few times. V and J are TRBV5-6 and TRBJ2-5, with D possibly matching TRBD2 (5 bases). Germline lookup yields CDR1 SGHDT and CDR2 YYEEEE. The CDR3 runs to 14 residues. V gave up 0 bases and J gave up 9 bases, with 15 bases separating them. The chain's CDR3 is CASSLVWASRPQYF. CDR3 DNA: TGTGCCAGCAGCTTGGTTTGGGCTAGCAGGCCCCAGTACTTC.

This clonotype showed up just a few times. The chain combines TRBV7-9 with TRBJ2-5; D perhaps matches TRBD1 (6 bases). CDR3 size: 13 residues. CDR1 SEHNR and CDR2 FQNEAQ come from the germline V gene (reference sequence). Deletions cut 3 bases from V and 4 bases from J, with 9 bases between. The CDR3 here is CASSFAGAETQYF. CDR3 DNA sequence: TGTGCCAGCAGCTTTGCAGGGGCAGAGACCCAGTACTTC.

This clonotype appeared once. CDR3 sequence reads: CASSTWDRDTQETQYF. CDR3 coding DNA: TGTGCCAGCAGCACGTGGGACAGGGACACGCAAGAGACCCAGTACTTC. The V and J genes are TRBV11-3 and TRBJ2-5; 9 nucleotides agree with TRBD1. CDR1 is SGHNT and CDR2 is YENEEA in the germline V gene. CDR3 length: 16 residues. The J segment lost 2 bases and the V segment lost 5 bases, leaving 9 bases of the junction unmatched. Together with reference TRBV11-3 and TRBJ2-5, the CDR3 gives the full variable domain: EAGVVQSPRYKIIEKKQPVAFWCNPISGHNTLYWYLQNLGQGPELLIRYENEEAVDDSQLPKDRFSAERLKGVDSTLKIQPAELGDSAVYLCASSTWDRDTQETQYFGPGTRLLVL.

This clonotype was observed a handful of times. The chain carries TRBV20-1 and TRBJ2-5, with TRBD1 identical over 8 bases. The V segment lost 1 base and the J segment 0 bases; nucleotides outside the gene matches: 1. Germline CDR1 DFQATT, CDR2 SNEGSKA (reference sequence). This CDR3 is 14 amino acids long. The CDR3 is CSARGTGYQETQYF. CDR3 in DNA: TGCAGTGCTAGAGGGACAGGGTACCAAGAGACCCAGTACTTC.

The table lists this clonotype with a few counts. The chain employs TRBV4-1 and TRBJ2-3, with 8 bases identical to TRBD2. The CDR3 contains 15 residues. Trimming removed 2 bases from V and 3 bases from J; junction bases left unmatched: 4. CDR1 is MGHRA and CDR2 is YSYEKL in the germline V gene. The CDR3 nucleotides are TGCGCCAGCAGCCAACCAAGACTAGCGACAGATACGCAGTATTTT. It codes for CASSQPRLATDTQYF.

This clonotype has a single count. The chain has TRBV20-1 and TRBJ2-3, with 7 bases lining up with TRBD1. Germline values: CDR1 DFQATT, CDR2 SNEGSKA (reference sequence). Trimming took 6 bases from V and 2 from J; bases not matched to a gene: 14. This CDR3 has 16 residues. The CDR3 protein is CSAQGLRDSNTDTQYF. Written as DNA, the CDR3 is TGCAGTGCCCAAGGTTTACGGGACAGCAACACAGATACGCAGTATTTT.

The chain links TRBV7-2 to TRBJ2-7; 13 bases are a match to TRBD2. With V trimmed by 5 bases and J by 2 bases, 12 bases remained unmatched. The length of the CDR3 is 18 residues. Germline V lookup: CDR1 SGHTA, CDR2 FQGNSA. The CDR3 spells CASSLEGLAGSYPYEQYF. CDR3 DNA sequence: TGTGCCAGCAGCCTCGAGGGACTAGCGGGATCTTACCCCTACGAGCAGTACTTC.

This chain joins TRBV7-2 and TRBJ2-1; 8 bases are shared with TRBD2. V trimming: 4 bases; J trimming: 4 bases; junction bases outside the gene matches: 6. CDR1 is SGHTA and CDR2 is FQGNSA in the germline V gene. The CDR3 covers 15 residues. The CDR3 DNA reads as TGTGCCAGCAGCTCAACTAGCGGTTTATACAATGAGCAGTTCTTC. This codes for CASSSTSGLYNEQFF.

Notes on this clonotype: One junction end disagrees with the germline gene, perhaps due to a read error. The V gene is TRBV6-1, the J gene TRBJ1-1; D might be TRBD1 (5 bases). This CDR3 spans 15 amino acids. Germline assignment: CDR1 MNHNS and CDR2 SASEGT. CDR3 sequence (DNA): TGTGCCAGCAGCCCTCTCAGGGCGGATGGCACTGAAGCTATCTTT. It encodes CASSPLRADGTEAIF.

The gene calls are TRBV20-1 and TRBJ1-1, with 7 bases that match TRBD1. Trimming removed 5 bases from V and 5 bases from J; junction bases left unmatched: 11. Per germline, CDR1 DFQATT and CDR2 SNEGSKA (reference sequence). CDR3 length: 14 residues. The CDR3 nucleotides are TGCAGTGCTGAGAGGGACAGCCACGAAACTGAAGCTTTCTTT. Translation: CSAERDSHETEAFF.

V is TRBV20-1 and J is TRBJ1-1; 12 bases are shared with TRBD1. The CDR3 contains 17 residues. The V segment lost 6 bases and the J segment 4 bases; nucleotides outside the gene matches: 15. CDR1 is DFQATT and CDR2 is SNEGSKA in the germline V gene (reference sequence). In DNA form, the CDR3 reads TGCAGTGCAATTAGCGGGACAGGGGGCTACCTGGGCACTGAAGCTTTCTTT. It encodes CSAISGTGGYLGTEAFF.

As regards this clonotype: One end of the junction does not line up with germline, which may come from a read error. The V call is TRBV6-6, the J call TRBJ1-6, with D possibly matching TRBD1 (6 bases). Germline CDR1 MNHNY, CDR2 SVGAGI (reference sequence). The CDR3 runs 11 residues. CDR3 in DNA: TGTGCCAACAGTGGACAGACAGGCCTCCACTTT. It codes for CANSGQTGLHF.

On this clonotype: Its ends do not fully match the called genes, so a read error is possible. V and J are TRBV6-1 and TRBJ2-1, with D perhaps matching TRBD1 (5 bases). The CDR3 sequence is 16 residues long. Per germline, CDR1 MNHNS and CDR2 SASEGT. CDR3 in amino acids: CASSEVMGLSYNEQFF. CDR3 nucleotide sequence: TGTGCCAGCAGCGAAGTGATGGGGCTTTCCTACAATGAGCAGTTCTTC.